The present entry profiles one T cell receptor (beta chain) with its context. What it binds is not known. V was trimmed by 5 bases and J by 6 bases, leaving 14 bases between them. Germline V gene lookup returns CDR1 LGHNA and CDR2 YNFKEQ. The CDR3 loop spans 13 amino acids. The sample comes from a study of CD8+CD57+ T cells in acquired aplastic anemia. At the level of the study: Average DNA yield from sorted CD4+ and CD8+ cells was approximately 3 ug.

Study findings and constraints: Patients had around 30 CD8+ CDR3 sequences in common with controls (the shared set).

For sequencing, patients were chosen who had shown expansion of CD8+CD57+ cells by flow cytometry. Using genomic DNA as the template, TCR beta VDJ and CDR3 profiling was carried out. TCRdb itself ran the reads through MiXCR, one entry per CDR3 protein. The repertoire holds roughly 170,000 distinct CDR3 sequences, with around 50% as singletons. The sequence came from a human donor with aplastic anemia. The V call is TRBV4-2, the J call TRBJ2-7, with D perhaps matching TRBD2 (5 bases). Sequencing input: sorted CD4+, CD8+, or CD8+CD57+ T cells (not recorded which) from PBMCs. CDR3 loop: CASSFRGSGEQYF. CDR3 sequence (DNA): TGTGCCAGCAGCTTCCGAGGGAGTGGCGAGCAGTACTTC.